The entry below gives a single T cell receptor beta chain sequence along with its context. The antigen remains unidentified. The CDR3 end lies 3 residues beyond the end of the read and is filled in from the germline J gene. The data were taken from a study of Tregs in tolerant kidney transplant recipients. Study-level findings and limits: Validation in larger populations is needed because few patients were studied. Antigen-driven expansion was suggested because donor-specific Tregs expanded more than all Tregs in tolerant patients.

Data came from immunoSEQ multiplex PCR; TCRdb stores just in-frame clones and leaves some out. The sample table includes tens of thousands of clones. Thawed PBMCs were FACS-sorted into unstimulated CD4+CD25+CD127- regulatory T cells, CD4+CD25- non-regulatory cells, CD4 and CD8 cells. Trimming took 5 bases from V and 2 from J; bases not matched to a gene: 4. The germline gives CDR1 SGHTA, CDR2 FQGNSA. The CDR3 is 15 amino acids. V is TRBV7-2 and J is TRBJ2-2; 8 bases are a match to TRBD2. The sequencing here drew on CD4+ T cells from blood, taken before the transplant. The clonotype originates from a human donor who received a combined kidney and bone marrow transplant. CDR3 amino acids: CASSPGGANTGELFF. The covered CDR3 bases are TGTGCCAGCAGCCCCGGGGGGGCTAACACCGGGGAG.